This passage covers 24 T cell receptor beta chains from one sample sequenced in a study of shared clonotypes between healthy human individuals. Profiled with immunoSEQ multiplex PCR; TCRdb holds only in-frame clones, not every one. The repertoire holds roughly 1,000,000 clones, with 78% as singletons. The specimen sequenced was memory CD4+ T cells from PBMCs. Specified subset: CD45RA-negative fraction. These receptors were taken from a man aged 18 to 29 in good health. Some clones in this sample may be carry-over from other donors' samples.

V is TRBV11-3 and J is TRBJ2-3; D uncertain. V lost 4 bases to trimming and J lost 1 base, with 12 bases between them. Per the germline V gene, CDR1 is SGHNT and CDR2 is YENEEA. CDR3 length: 15 residues. The CDR3 DNA sequence: TGTGCCAGCAGCTCCGGGTCTAGTGGCACAGATACGCAGTATTTT. This encodes CASSSGSSGTDTQYF. The full variable domain, completed using reference TRBV11-3 and TRBJ2-3, is EAGVVQSPRYKIIEKKQPVAFWCNPISGHNTLYWYLQNLGQGPELLIRYENEEAVDDSQLPKDRFSAERLKGVDSTLKIQPAELGDSAVYLCASSSGSSGTDTQYFGPGTRLTVL.

The V gene is TRBV30, the J gene TRBJ2-5, with a tentative D call TRBD2 (7 bases). CDR1 is GTSNPN, CDR2 SVGIG, per germline (reference sequence). V lost 3 bases and J lost 2, with 16 bases in between. This CDR3 is built from 15 residues. In DNA form, the CDR3 reads TGTGCCTGGAGAGGCGGGGGCAGAGGTCAAGAGACCCAGTACTTC. Translating it yields CAWRGGGRGQETQYF.

The V gene is TRBV13, the J gene TRBJ2-3, with 7 bases aligning to TRBD2. The V and J ends lost 8 bases and 7 bases, in that order; junction bases with no gene match: 6. The CDR3 sequence is 12 residues long. Germline V CDR1 and CDR2: PRHDT, FYEKMQ (reference sequence). The CDR3 here is CASGRGPYTQYF. The DNA of the CDR3 is TGTGCCAGCGGGAGGGGCCCATATACGCAGTATTTT.

This chain connects TRBV30 to TRBJ1-1; D is uncertain. Germline CDR1 is GTSNPN and CDR2 is SVGIG (reference sequence). The CDR3 totals 13 residues. V shed 2 bases and J shed 0 bases, with 7 bases lying between them. The CDR3 nucleotides read TGTGCCTGGAGTCTTAACCTGAACACTGAAGCTTTCTTT. Translated: CAWSLNLNTEAFF. Supplemented by reference TRBV30 and TRBJ1-1, the full variable domain reads SQTIHQWPATLVQPVGSPLSLECTVEGTSNPNLYWYRQAAGRGLQLLFYSVGIGQISSEVPQNLSASRPQDRQFILSSKKLLLSDSGFYLCAWSLNLNTEAFFGQGTRLTVV.

The chain combines TRBV30 with TRBJ1-4, with a weak D call TRBD1 (5 bases). V was pared by 3 bases and J by 7 bases, with 12 bases between. The germline CDR1 and CDR2 sequences are GTSNPN and SVGIG (reference sequence). This CDR3 is built from 13 residues. The CDR3 DNA is TGTGCCTGGAGGAACGGGGCCTCTGAAAAACTGTTTTTT. Translated: CAWRNGASEKLFF.

This chain links TRBV2 with TRBJ2-7; TRBD1 might be the D (5 bases). In germline, CDR1 is SNHLY, CDR2 FYNNEI. V lost 8 bases, J lost 6 bases, and 23 bases lay in between. CDR3 size: 15 residues. CDR3 sequence: CASVLSPTGSFEQYF. The CDR3, as DNA: TGTGCCAGCGTCCTTTCGCCAACAGGTAGCTTCGAGCAGTACTTC.

The CDR3 DNA reads TGTGCCAGCAGTTTAGCCCTTGTGATGGGTCAAGGCTACACCTTC. It codes for CASSLALVMGQGYTF. V is TRBV28 and J is TRBJ1-2; no clear D gene. CDR3 length: 15 amino acids. Germline V gene sequence: CDR1 MDHEN, CDR2 SYDVKM. With 2 bases removed from V and 8 bases from J, the gap between germline ends came to 18 bases.

V usage is TRBV6-5 and J usage is TRBJ1-2; 8 positions agree with TRBD1. Germline lookup yields CDR1 MNHEY and CDR2 SVGAGI. The CDR3 loop spans 13 amino acids. V shed 4 bases, J shed 8 bases, and the junction held 6 bases outside the gene matches. CDR3 sequence: CASSSRQGSGYTF. The CDR3 DNA reads as TGTGCCAGCAGTTCAAGACAGGGGAGCGGCTACACCTTC.

This clone was observed a single time. This rearrangement joins TRBV2 to TRBJ2-1; D unresolved. CDR1 is SNHLY and CDR2 is FYNNEI in the germline V gene. Trimming stripped 5 bases from V and 1 base from J, with 15 bases between. The CDR3 is 16 residues long. The CDR3, as DNA: TGTGCCAGCAGTCACGGGTTACCCCAATCCTACAATGAGCAGTTCTTC. Its translation: CASSHGLPQSYNEQFF.

The chain has TRBV6-5 and TRBJ2-7; TRBD1 matches 8 bases. Germline V gene lookup returns CDR1 MNHEY and CDR2 SVGAGI. The CDR3 consists of 16 residues. J gave up 0 bases and V 0 bases, and 4 bases lay outside the gene matches. The CDR3 reads CASSYSTGAYSYEQYF. In DNA, the CDR3 is TGTGCCAGCAGTTACTCGACAGGGGCGTACTCCTACGAGCAGTACTTC.

This clone was detected only a few times. The chain combines TRBV4-1 with TRBJ1-1; weak D call: TRBD1 (6 bases). The CDR3 covers 16 residues. V was pared by 2 bases and J by 0 bases, with 13 bases between. Germline lookup yields CDR1 MGHRA and CDR2 YSYEKL. The CDR3 nucleotides are TGCGCCAGCAGCCAACCAGGGGCGATCATGAACACTGAAGCTTTCTTT. This translates into CASSQPGAIMNTEAFF.

The chain couples TRBV5-1 to TRBJ2-1; the match to TRBD2 covers 7 bases. The germline V gene encodes CDR1 SGHRS and CDR2 YFSETQ. V was pared by 2 bases and J by 2 bases, with 13 bases of the junction left unmatched. The CDR3 runs to 18 residues. CDR3 bases: TGCGCCAGCAGCTTTTCCCAGGGCGCAGCGGGGCCCTACAATGAGCAGTTCTTC. Protein product: CASSFSQGAAGPYNEQFF. Full variable domain (remainder filled in from reference TRBV5-1 and TRBJ2-1): KAGVTQTPRYLIKTRGQQVTLSCSPISGHRSVSWYQQTPGQGLQFLFEYFSETQRNKGNFPGRFSGRQFSNSRSEMNVSTLELGDSALYLCASSFSQGAAGPYNEQFFGPGTRLTVL.

The chain joins TRBV5-4 to TRBJ2-4, with a tentative D call TRBD1 (6 bases). Germline CDR1 SGHNT, CDR2 YYREEE (reference sequence). The CDR3 is 16 amino acids. Trimming took off 3 bases at V and 2 bases at J, with 15 bases between the two ends. The CDR3 DNA reads TGTGCCAGCAGCTCTCAGGGGCAGGGCCCCAAAAACATTCAGTACTTC. This sequence encodes CASSSQGQGPKNIQYF.

Comments on this clone: A read error may explain this, as a much larger clone is one base away. The V and J genes are TRBV30 and TRBJ1-2; D unclear. Germline V gene lookup returns CDR1 GTSNPN and CDR2 SVGIG (reference sequence). The CDR3 extends over 12 amino acids. The CDR3 DNA sequence: TGTGCCTGGAATCCCGGACTTTATGACTACACCTTC. Amino acid sequence: CAWNPGLYDYTF.

This chain joins TRBV4-1 and TRBJ1-4, with a tentative D call TRBD1 (6 bases). The CDR3 extends over 16 amino acids. Germline CDR1 MGHRA, CDR2 YSYEKL. V dropped 0 bases and J dropped 7 bases, with 15 bases sitting between them. The CDR3 bases are TGCGCCAGCAGCCAAGATCGAGGGGGGAGGGGTGAAAAACTGTTTTTT. As protein: CASSQDRGGRGEKLFF.

The chain employs TRBV28 and TRBJ1-5; D perhaps matches TRBD1 (5 bases). This CDR3 region has 16 residues. Germline lookup yields CDR1 MDHEN and CDR2 SYDVKM. V was shortened by 6 bases and J by 4 bases, with 19 bases between the two germline ends. CDR3 sequence: CASRDVGAGRNQPQHF. The DNA of the CDR3 is TGTGCCAGCAGGGATGTCGGGGCAGGGAGAAATCAGCCCCAGCATTTT.

The V gene is TRBV29-1, the J gene TRBJ1-3; D gene unclear. This CDR3 is 16 amino acids long. V was clipped by 2 bases and J by 0 bases, with 14 bases between them. Germline CDR1 SQVTM, CDR2 ANQGSEA. CDR3 sequence: CSVENFRDPSGNTIYF. CDR3 DNA sequence: TGCAGCGTTGAAAATTTTCGGGATCCCTCTGGAAACACCATATATTTT. Variable domain in full (rest from reference TRBV29-1 and TRBJ1-3): SAVISQKPSRDICQRGTSLTIQCQVDSQVTMMFWYRQQPGQSLTLIATANQGSEATYESGFVIDKFPISRPNLTFSTLTVSNMSPEDSSIYLCSVENFRDPSGNTIYFGEGSWLTVV.

The sample holds a few counts of this clone. CDR3 sequence (DNA): TGTGCCAGCAGCCAAGGGACAGGTCCCTGGGAGACCCAGTACTTC. Translated: CASSQGTGPWETQYF. The chain recombines TRBV14 with TRBJ2-5; 7 nucleotides line up with TRBD1. V dropped 1 base and J dropped 5; count of bases not matched to a gene: 7. The length of the CDR3 is 15 residues. Germline V gene data show CDR1 as SGHDN and CDR2 as FVKESK. The full variable domain, with the rest looked up from reference TRBV14 and TRBJ2-5, is EAGVTQFPSHSVIEKGQTVTLRCDPISGHDNLYWYRRVMGKEIKFLLHFVKESKQDESGMPNNRFLAERTGGTYSTLKVQPAELEDSGVYFCASSQGTGPWETQYFGPGTRLLVL.

This chain connects TRBV11-3 to TRBJ2-1, with 7 bases aligning to TRBD2. The J segment lost 4 bases and the V segment lost 5 bases, leaving 8 bases of the junction unmatched. This CDR3 is built from 15 residues. CDR1 and CDR2 (germline): SGHNT, YENEEA. CDR3 coding DNA: TGTGCCAGCAGCGAGGAGGGAGGGCCTTACAATGAGCAGTTCTTC. Its protein is CASSEEGGPYNEQFF. Combining the CDR3 with reference TRBV11-3 and TRBJ2-1 gives the whole variable domain EAGVVQSPRYKIIEKKQPVAFWCNPISGHNTLYWYLQNLGQGPELLIRYENEEAVDDSQLPKDRFSAERLKGVDSTLKIQPAELGDSAVYLCASSEEGGPYNEQFFGPGTRLTVL.

The rearrangement uses TRBV29-1 and TRBJ1-2; D possibly corresponds to TRBD1 (5 bases). This CDR3 has 11 residues. Trimming took 6 bases from V and 4 from J, leaving 9 bases between them. Germline assignment: CDR1 SQVTM and CDR2 ANQGSEA. As DNA, the CDR3 is TGCAGCGTCATTGACAGCTATGGCTACACCTTC. Translation: CSVIDSYGYTF. Combining the CDR3 with reference TRBV29-1 and TRBJ1-2 gives the whole variable domain SAVISQKPSRDICQRGTSLTIQCQVDSQVTMMFWYRQQPGQSLTLIATANQGSEATYESGFVIDKFPISRPNLTFSTLTVSNMSPEDSSIYLCSVIDSYGYTFGSGTRLTVV.

The chain employs TRBV5-4 and TRBJ1-1; maybe TRBD1 (6 bases). The CDR3 is 14 residues long. The germline V gene encodes CDR1 SGHNT and CDR2 YYREEE (reference sequence). V lost 4 bases to trimming and J lost 3 bases, with 13 bases between them. The CDR3 loop is CASSPTGSHTEAFF. CDR3 DNA: TGTGCCAGCAGCCCAACAGGGAGCCACACTGAAGCTTTCTTT.

The chain links TRBV9 to TRBJ2-3; D ambiguous. CDR3 length: 12 amino acids. V was shortened by 0 bases and J by 3 bases, with 2 bases between the two germline ends. Germline CDR1 and CDR2: SGDLS and YYNGEE. Here the CDR3 DNA reads TGTGCCAGCAGCGTAGCTACAGATACGCAGTATTTT. Residues: CASSVATDTQYF.

Of note for this clone: This sample also contains other DNA sequences that code for the same CDR3. Written as DNA, the CDR3 is TGCGCCAGCAGCTTGGCGGGGACTACTGAAGAGACCCAGTACTTC. This codes for CASSLAGTTEETQYF. The chain links TRBV5-1 to TRBJ2-5; 7 bases fit TRBD2. V dropped 0 bases and J dropped 3; count of bases not matched to a gene: 5. Germline lookup yields CDR1 SGHRS and CDR2 YFSETQ. The CDR3 has 15 residues.

The CDR3 here is CASSVAVKETQYF. Here the CDR3 DNA reads TGTGCCAGCAGCGTAGCCGTAAAAGAGACCCAGTACTTC. The chain is built from TRBV9 and TRBJ2-5; D gene uncertain. The CDR3 spans 13 residues. The germline V gene has CDR1 SGDLS and CDR2 YYNGEE. V was pared by 0 bases and J by 3 bases, with 6 bases between.